This TCR beta chain was retrieved from a study of CD4 T cells in relation to SARS-CoV-2 and coronaviruses. As concerns this clone: Antigen specificity is unknown.

Study-level findings and limits: SARS-CoV-2-driven expansion was significantly weaker in crossreactive than monoreactive clones. Each donor contributed either pre-pandemic or post-infection samples, not both.

From germline, CDR1 is SGHVS and CDR2 FQNEAQ. CDR3 size: 15 residues. Trimming took 4 bases from V and 2 from J; bases not matched to a gene: 7. The unexposed donors gave CD4+ T cells in 2011-2018, prior to COVID-19. Isolation of CD4+ T cells took place after less than 13 days in culture. Cells permitting, SARS-CoV-2 S/N and four cold-coronavirus spikes were tested on unexposed-donor CD4+ T cells. Cultures received half-medium IL-2 refreshes on days 3 and 7. Profiling relied on immunoSEQ multiplex PCR, and the TCRdb table lists in-frame clones only, not all of them. The profile shows some 14,000 clones, around 78% of them singletons.

The source is a human donor in good health. This chain links TRBV7-8 with TRBJ2-7; 8 bases are shared with TRBD2. The sample taken for sequencing was CD4+ T cells from PBMCs, cultured in vitro. This CDR3 reads CASSYSAGDTYEQYF. The CDR3 DNA is TGTGCCAGCAGCTACTCAGCGGGAGACACCTACGAGCAGTACTTC.